Following are 4 T cell receptor beta chains from one sample sequenced in a study of blood T cell repertoires in COVID-19. This table comes from immunoSEQ multiplex PCR, and its TCRdb copy is limited to in-frame clones, with some not included. This table has 120,000 to 150,000 clones, approximately 85% appearing once. Sequencing was done on a sample of PBMCs or T cells enriched from blood (not recorded which). All receptors derive from a woman aged 45 to 65 with acute COVID-19.

The chain carries TRBV6-5 and TRBJ2-5; D possibly corresponds to TRBD2 (6 bases). Germline CDR1 reads MNHEY; CDR2 reads SVGAGI. The CDR3 extends over 14 amino acids. V lost 5 bases, J lost 5 bases, and 15 bases lay in between. Here the CDR3 reads CASSIGGDTETQYF. The CDR3 bases are TGTGCCAGCAGTATCGGGGGTGACACGGAGACCCAGTACTTC.

The rearrangement uses TRBV3-1 (or the pseudogene TRBV3-2) and TRBJ2-1, with 7 positions matching TRBD2. J lost 1 base, V lost 7 bases, and 16 bases had no gene match. The germline gives CDR1 LGHDT, CDR2 YNNKEL (reference sequence). This CDR3 is 18 amino acids long. The chain's CDR3 is CASTTPSPGRLSYNEQFF. In nucleotides, the CDR3 is TGTGCCAGCACCACCCCCTCCCCCGGGAGGTTGTCCTACAATGAGCAGTTCTTC.

The gene calls are TRBV2 and TRBJ2-5; 13 bases line up with TRBD2. V was clipped by 7 bases and J by 4 bases; unmatched bases: 6. The CDR3 has 15 amino acids. Germline V lookup: CDR1 SNHLY, CDR2 FYNNEI. CDR3 sequence: CASTLGLAGAETQYF. The CDR3 DNA reads TGTGCCAGCACTTTAGGACTAGCGGGAGCAGAGACCCAGTACTTC.

The J gene is TRBJ2-5, the V gene TRBV7-3; 10 bases fit TRBD1. V lost 5 bases to trimming and J lost 1 base; unmatched junction nucleotides: 4. Germline V gene lookup returns CDR1 SGHTA and CDR2 FQGTGA. This CDR3 contains 15 residues. CDR3 sequence (DNA): TGTGCCAGCAGCGGGGGGACAGGGGTCCAAGAGACCCAGTACTTC. This translates into CASSGGTGVQETQYF.